This T cell receptor (beta chain) is from a study of vaccination and CD4 T cells after COVID-19. Study context: Post-COVID samples were collected a median approximately 93 days following diagnosis, spanning 35 to 161. The authors exposed cells to overlapping spike peptides derived from SARS-CoV-2, HCoV-NL63, HCoV-OC43 and HCoV-229E. Study-wide results and caveats: Relatively few convalescent patients were studied, without early post-infection timepoints.

Germline CDR1 LNHNV, CDR2 YYDKDF (reference sequence). The germline V and J ends were trimmed by 0 bases and 4 bases, with 19 bases remaining between them. The CDR3 is 18 residues long. Scientists ran DNA taken from cultured CD4+ T cells through the Oncomine TCR Beta short-read assay for sequencing. Each CDR3 protein is one row after TCRdb ran MiXCR on the PCR reads. The repertoire holds roughly 20,000 distinct CDR3 sequences, around three fifths seen once, with less than 9% in the top ten. A word on this clonotype: Its specificity is unknown.

Treatment here: roughly 10-day PBMC culture with coronavirus spike peptide pools or control peptides (ViraFEST assay). The ViraFEST method relied on peptide pools to expand antigen-specific T cells, followed by TCR sequencing. The origin of this receptor is a human donor who had recovered from COVID-19. The sequencing sample was made of CD4+ T cells from blood, cultured in vitro. V usage is TRBV15 and J usage is TRBJ1-5; a weak D match, TRBD1 (5 bases). Here the CDR3 DNA reads TGTGCCACCAGCAGAGATAAACAGTTCCTTGGGGGAAATCAGCCCCAGCATTTT. This translates into CATSRDKQFLGGNQPQHF.